Listed below are T cell receptor beta chains from one sample, sequenced in a study of blood T cell repertoires in COVID-19. Libraries were prepared by immunoSEQ multiplex PCR; TCRdb keeps only in-frame clonotypes and omits some of them. The data contain about 240,000 clones, 82% of them singletons. The sequencing input was peripheral blood. All receptors come from a woman of 80 years or more with COVID-19, enrolled during active disease. Both conserved end residues are part of each CDR3. A D gene is named only where the DNA matches it firmly. Rows may omit the clone size; those that give it use once, few, many or a size class.

TRBJ1-1,-,TRBV20-1,-,CSAIVVTEAFF,TGCAGTGCAATAGTGGTCACTGAAGCTTTCTTT
TRBJ1-2,-,TRBV24-1,-,CATSESDRVYGYTF,TGTGCCACCAGTGAGTCGGACAGAGTTTATGGCTACACCTTC
TRBJ1-4,-,TRBV30,TRBD1,CAGGQGSTNEKLFF,TGTGCCGGAGGACAGGGATCGACTAATGAAAAACTGTTTTTT
TRBJ1-1,-,TRBV20-1,-,CSAGVRGEAFF,TGCAGTGCTGGAGTCAGGGGTGAGGCTTTCTTT
TRBJ1-1,-,TRBV14,-,CASSLTPNTEAFF,TGTGCCAGCAGCCTTACACCGAACACTGAAGCTTTCTTT
TRBJ2-7,-,TRBV3-1/TRBV3-2,-,CASSQAAGRGTYF,TGTGCCAGCAGCCAAGCCGCGGGCAGGGGTACGTACTTC
TRBJ1-3,-,TRBV29-1,-,CSVEQGNTIYF,TGCAGCGTCGAACAGGGAAACACCATATATTTT
TRBJ1-1,-,TRBV3-1/TRBV3-2,-,CAVKGGGGTEAFF,TGTGCCGTTAAGGGAGGGGGGGGCACTGAAGCTTTCTTT
TRBJ1-3,-,TRBV6-5,TRBD1,CASSYATGGGNTIYF,TGTGCCAGCAGTTACGCCACAGGGGGGGGAAACACCATATATTTT
TRBJ2-7,few,TRBV11-3,-,CASSLRTVPSYEQYF,TGTGCCAGCAGCCTTCGGACAGTCCCGTCCTACGAGCAGTACTTC
TRBJ1-5,-,TRBV28,-,CASRATVRNQPQHF,TGTGCCAGCAGGGCGACAGTTCGCAATCAGCCCCAGCATTTT
TRBJ2-2,-,TRBV7-8,TRBD1,CASRSGTANTGELFF,TGTGCCAGCAGATCCGGGACAGCGAACACCGGGGAGCTGTTTTTT
TRBJ2-2,-,TRBV23-1,-,CASSPDTGELFF,TGCGCCAGCAGTCCGGACACCGGGGAGCTGTTTTTT
TRBJ1-6,-,TRBV18,TRBD1,CASSRGQVSDSPLHF,TGTGCCAGCTCGAGAGGACAGGTTTCGGATTCACCCCTCCACTTT
TRBJ1-1,-,TRBV30,-,CAWTQVTEAFF,TGTGCCTGGACCCAGGTCACTGAAGCTTTCTTT